This TCR beta chain was found in a study of T-cell memory formation after mild COVID-19. The sample holds a few counts of this clonotype. Its antigen is not known. TCRdb called the 5' RACE reads again in MiXCR, with one record for every CDR3 protein. The sample lists 550,000 to 700,000 distinct CDR3 sequences; roughly a sixth were seen once. Study-wide findings and caveats: The pre-infection memory compartment contained some responding clones, suggesting cross-reactive memory joined.

Trimming took 6 bases from V and 12 from J; bases not matched to a gene: 10. Germline values: CDR1 SQVTM, CDR2 ANQGSEA. The CDR3 contains 12 residues. Input material: PBMCs or a T cell subset sorted from them (not recorded which). V and J are TRBV29-1 and TRBJ2-1; TRBD1 aligns across 8 bases. The clonotype comes from an adult woman who had mild COVID-19 (a few samples of this study predate the infection). Cell type and time point are not known. CDR3 sequence: CSVQSGGAGQFF. The CDR3, as DNA: TGCAGCGTCCAGTCAGGGGGCGCGGGGCAGTTCTTC.